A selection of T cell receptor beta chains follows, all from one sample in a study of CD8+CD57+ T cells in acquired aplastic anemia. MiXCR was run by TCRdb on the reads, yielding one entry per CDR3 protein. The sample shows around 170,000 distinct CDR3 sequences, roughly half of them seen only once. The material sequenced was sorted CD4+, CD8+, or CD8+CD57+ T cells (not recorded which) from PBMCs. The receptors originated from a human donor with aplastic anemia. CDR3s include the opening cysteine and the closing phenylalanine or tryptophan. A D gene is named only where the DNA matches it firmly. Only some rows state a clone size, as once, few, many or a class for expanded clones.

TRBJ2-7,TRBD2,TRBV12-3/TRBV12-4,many,CASSTSGSGTEQYF,TGTGCCAGCAGCACTAGCGGGAGTGGTACCGAGCAGTACTTC
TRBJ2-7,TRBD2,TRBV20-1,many,CSARGTSFWQYF,TGCAGTGCTAGGGGGACTAGTTTTTGGCAGTACTTC
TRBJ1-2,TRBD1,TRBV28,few,CASSFSEGAVSGYTF,TGTGCCAGCAGTTTTTCGGAGGGGGCCGTAAGTGGCTACACCTTC
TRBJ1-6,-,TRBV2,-,CASSEKGGDNSPLHF,TGTGCCAGCAGTGAGAAGGGGGGAGATAATTCACCCCTCCACTTT
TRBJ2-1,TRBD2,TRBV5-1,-,CASSPGLAGIYNEQFF,TGCGCCAGCAGCCCGGGACTAGCGGGGATCTACAATGAGCAGTTCTTC
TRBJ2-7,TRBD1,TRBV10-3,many,CAIRGQGPYEQYF,TGTGCCATTCGAGGACAGGGCCCCTACGAGCAGTACTTC
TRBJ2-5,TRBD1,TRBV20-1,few,CSARTGQETQYF,TGCAGTGCTAGGACAGGGCAAGAGACCCAGTACTTC
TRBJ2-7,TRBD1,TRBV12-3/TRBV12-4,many,CASSLRDRGSYEQYF,TGTGCCAGCAGTTTAAGGGACAGGGGCTCCTACGAGCAGTACTTC
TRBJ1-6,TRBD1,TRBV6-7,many,CASSYSGDRGNSPLHF,TGTGCCAGCAGTTACTCGGGGGACAGGGGCAATTCACCCCTCCACTTT
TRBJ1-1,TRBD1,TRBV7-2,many,CASSFNTGTGEAFF,TGTGCCAGCAGCTTCAACACCGGGACAGGGGAAGCTTTCTTT
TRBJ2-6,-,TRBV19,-,CASSIGGTGANVLTF,TGTGCCAGTAGTATAGGAGGGACTGGGGCCAACGTCCTGACTTTC
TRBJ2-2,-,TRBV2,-,CASSTQTGTGELFF,TGTGCCAGTAGTACCCAGACAGGCACCGGGGAGCTGTTTTTT
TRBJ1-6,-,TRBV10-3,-,CAISERSGDSYNSPLHF,TGTGCCATCAGTGAAAGATCCGGCGACTCCTATAATTCACCCCTCCACTTT
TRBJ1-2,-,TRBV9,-,CASSVAETANYGYTF,TGTGCCAGCAGCGTAGCAGAGACAGCTAACTATGGCTACACCTTC
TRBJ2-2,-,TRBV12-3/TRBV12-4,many,CASSLAPGTGELFF,TGTGCCAGCAGTTTAGCGCCGGGAACCGGGGAGCTGTTTTTT
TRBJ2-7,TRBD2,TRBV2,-,CASTTSGRSYEQYF,TGTGCCAGCACGACTAGCGGGAGGTCCTACGAGCAGTACTTC
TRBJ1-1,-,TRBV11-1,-,CASSSGGGPLNTEAFF,TGTGCCAGCAGCTCGGGGGGGGGACCGCTGAACACTGAAGCTTTCTTT
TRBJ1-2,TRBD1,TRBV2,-,CARSGQGYGYTF,TGTGCCAGGTCGGGACAGGGCTATGGCTACACCTTC
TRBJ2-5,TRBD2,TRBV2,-,CASSVEGLAGGRETQYF,TGTGCCAGCAGCGTTGAAGGACTAGCGGGAGGACGAGAGACCCAGTACTTC
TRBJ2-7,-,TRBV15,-,CATSRDRGLPYEQYF,TGTGCCACCAGCAGAGACAGGGGCCTTCCCTACGAGCAGTACTTC
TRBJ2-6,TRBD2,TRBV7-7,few,CASGDSGANVLTF,TGTGCTAGCGGGGACTCTGGGGCCAACGTCCTGACTTTC
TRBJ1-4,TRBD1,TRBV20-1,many,CSARDRVREKLFF,TGCAGTGCCAGGGACAGGGTTAGGGAAAAACTGTTTTTT
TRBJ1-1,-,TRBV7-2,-,CASSPGRGREWGTEAFF,TGTGCCAGCAGTCCGGGTAGGGGGAGGGAGTGGGGCACTGAAGCTTTCTTT
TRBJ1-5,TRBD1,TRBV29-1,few,CSVTFGTGGNQPQHF,TGCAGCGTGACGTTCGGGACAGGGGGGAATCAGCCCCAGCATTTT
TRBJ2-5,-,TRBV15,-,CATSRAIGSRETQYF,TGTGCCACCAGCAGAGCTATCGGGAGTAGAGAGACCCAGTACTTC
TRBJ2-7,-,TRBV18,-,CASSPPVGQGSYEQYF,TGTGCCAGCTCACCACCAGTAGGGCAGGGCTCCTACGAGCAGTACTTC
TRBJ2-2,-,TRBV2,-,CASRLDTNTGELFF,TGTGCCAGCAGACTGGACACCAACACCGGGGAGCTGTTTTTT
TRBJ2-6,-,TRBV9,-,CASSDGWRVPGRTYSGANVLTF,TGTGCCAGCAGCGACGGCTGGCGGGTTCCGGGACGGACCTACTCTGGGGCCAACGTCCTGACTTTC
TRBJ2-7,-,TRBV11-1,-,CASSLEGEGRWKSYEQYF,TGTGCCAGCAGCTTGGAAGGTGAAGGGCGGTGGAAGAGCTACGAGCAGTACTTC
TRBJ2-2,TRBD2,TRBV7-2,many,CASSPQVAGESGELFF,TGTGCCAGCAGCCCCCAGGTAGCGGGAGAGTCCGGGGAGCTGTTTTTT
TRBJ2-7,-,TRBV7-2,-,CASSLVGGGLYEQYF,TGTGCCAGCAGCTTAGTTGGTGGGGGCCTGTACGAGCAGTACTTC
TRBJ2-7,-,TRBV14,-,CASSQVGDEQYF,TGTGCCAGCAGCCAAGTAGGAGACGAGCAGTACTTC
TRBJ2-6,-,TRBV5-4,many,CASSLDRRSGANVLTF,TGTGCCAGCAGCTTGGACAGAAGATCTGGGGCCAACGTCCTGACTTTC